This T cell receptor beta chain was recorded in a study of control samples from healthy donors and cancer patients. Assay used: immunoSEQ multiplex PCR; TCRdb lists only in-frame clones, some missing. The data hold 150,000 to 200,000 clones, with just over 90% observed a single time. The length of the CDR3 is 17 residues. Germline-derived CDR1 and CDR2 are MNHNS and SASEGT. The J segment lost 2 bases and the V segment lost 0 bases, leaving 6 bases of the junction unmatched. This TCR was recovered from a man aged 30 to 39 in good health. Input material: blood. The rearrangement joins TRBV6-1 to TRBJ2-3, with 9 bases lining up with TRBD2. CDR3 loop: CASSEAPTSGPTDTQYF. As DNA, the CDR3 is TGTGCCAGCAGTGAAGCGCCGACTAGCGGACCCACAGATACGCAGTATTTT.